The entry below gives a single T cell receptor beta chain sequence along with its context. The table came from immunoSEQ multiplex PCR; TCRdb's copy has only in-frame clones and leaves some out. The sample records about 120,000 clones, around 90% being singletons. Trimming removed 1 base from V and 6 bases from J, with 11 bases in between. Per the germline V gene, CDR1 is LGHDT and CDR2 is YNNKEL (reference sequence). The CDR3 has 14 residues. The data were taken from a study of blood T cell repertoires in COVID-19. The receptor's source is an older woman with COVID-19, enrolled during active disease. Material for sequencing was peripheral blood. This chain links TRBV3-1 (or the pseudogene TRBV3-2) with TRBJ2-3, with D maybe TRBD2 (7 bases). As DNA, the CDR3 is TGTGCCAGCAGCCAAGGCGGGGGCGGGGATACGCAGTATTTT. Its protein is CASSQGGGGDTQYF.